This T cell receptor (beta chain) was captured in a study of Ad26.COV2.S vaccination and SARS-CoV-2 variants. Study findings and constraints: Spike-specific CD8+ and CD4+ T cell responses reportedly showed substantial breadth after vaccination. Breadth of non-spike TCRs did not differ between vaccinees and placebo recipients. Placebo recipients had lower spike-specific TCR breadth than vaccine recipients. Possible underestimation of total T cell responses by the TCR breadth and depth analyses was noted.

The CDR3 runs 13 residues. The germline V gene has CDR1 KGHSY and CDR2 FQNENV. Trimming took off 2 bases at V and 2 bases at J, with 5 bases between the two ends. Only in-frame clones appear in the TCRdb table, and some are missing; sequencing was by immunoSEQ multiplex PCR. Of more than 150,000 clones in the sample, around nine tenths were seen once. This clone was observed once. Antigen: not known. The rearrangement joins TRBV16 to TRBJ2-3; D gene uncertain. Specimen: peripheral blood, collected after recovery from COVID-19. The receptor was isolated from a human donor who had recovered from COVID-19. The CDR3 DNA follows: TGTGCCAGCAGCCAAACCCACACAGATACGCAGTATTTT. This translates into CASSQTHTDTQYF.